Listed here are 24 T cell receptor beta chains from one sample, sequenced in a study of early T cells in non-severe SARS-CoV-2 infection. TCRdb independently ran MiXCR on the 5' RACE reads; one entry per CDR3 protein. Of 25,000 to 30,000 distinct CDR3 sequences listed, nearly 4.5% were seen once; the top ten hold roughly 5.9%. Specimen: whole blood. The receptors stem from an adult who was a healthcare worker with PCR-confirmed SARS-CoV-2 infection or an uninfected control (not recorded which).

This clonotype has ten or more counts. The chain combines TRBV5-1 with TRBJ2-3; D ambiguous. The germline V gene encodes CDR1 SGHRS and CDR2 YFSETQ. V was trimmed by 0 bases and J by 1 base, leaving 6 bases between them. There are 14 residues in the CDR3. DNA for the CDR3: TGCGCCAGCAGCTTGGACACCCGCACAGATACGCAGTATTTT. Residues: CASSLDTRTDTQYF.

This clonotype has ten or more counts. The V gene is TRBV7-2, the J gene TRBJ2-5; 10 bases line up with TRBD2. This CDR3 is built from 14 residues. Germline assignment: CDR1 SGHTA and CDR2 FQGNSA. V gave up 5 bases and J gave up 5 bases; unmatched junction bases: 5. The CDR3 bases are TGTGCCAGCAGCATGGGGGGACTAGCGGAGACCCAGTACTTC. It codes for CASSMGGLAETQYF.

This clonotype was picked up many times. The rearrangement joins TRBV20-1 to TRBJ1-5; 8 bases are a match to TRBD1. Losses at the gene ends were 6 bases for V and 3 bases for J; bases not matched to a gene: 1. The CDR3 has 12 residues. Looked up from germline, CDR1 is DFQATT and CDR2 is SNEGSKA (reference sequence). CDR3 DNA sequence: TGCAGTGCCCAGGGGGCCAATCAGCCCCAGCATTTT. Amino acids: CSAQGANQPQHF.

This clonotype was found many times. This chain joins TRBV12-3 or TRBV12-4 and TRBJ2-3, with D perhaps matching TRBD1 (7 bases). The CDR3 totals 15 residues. Trimming pared 6 bases from V and 4 bases from J, leaving 17 bases between. CDR3: CASSLTGSGADTQYF. The CDR3 nucleotides are TGTGCCAGCAGCCTGACAGGGTCGGGGGCAGATACGCAGTATTTT.

This clonotype came up many times. The genes are TRBV29-1 and TRBJ2-1, with no clear D. Germline V gene lookup returns CDR1 SQVTM and CDR2 ANQGSEA. There are 11 residues in the CDR3. Trimming shortened V by 2 bases and J by 7 bases, and 6 bases separated the two germline ends. The CDR3, as DNA: TGCAGCGTTGAACTGAGGAATGAGCAGTTCTTC. Translation gives CSVELRNEQFF.

This clonotype has a count of ten or more. This chain joins TRBV12-3 or TRBV12-4 and TRBJ1-1, with D possibly being TRBD1 (5 bases). V dropped 5 bases and J dropped 3 bases, with 10 bases sitting between them. The CDR3 is 13 amino acids. The CDR3: CASSQTGYTEAFF. CDR3 nucleotide sequence: TGTGCCAGCAGTCAAACAGGCTACACTGAAGCTTTCTTT.

This clonotype was picked up many times. J is TRBJ2-2 and V is TRBV19; D is perhaps TRBD1 (5 bases). Trimming removed 7 bases from V and 0 bases from J, with 15 bases in between. The CDR3 runs 16 residues. The germline V gene encodes CDR1 LNHDA and CDR2 SQIVND (reference sequence). CDR3 sequence: CASTGRTRTNTGELFF. The CDR3 DNA is TGTGCCAGTACCGGGCGGACACGAACGAACACCGGGGAGCTGTTTTTT.

In this sample, this clonotype turned up many times. The V gene is TRBV12-3 or TRBV12-4, the J gene TRBJ2-7, with D tentatively TRBD2 (6 bases). Trimming took off 5 bases at V and 3 bases at J, with 20 bases between the two ends. The CDR3 loop spans 16 amino acids. The CDR3, as DNA: TGTGCCAGCAGTGGGACCTCATGGTCGGGGGACTACGAGCAGTACTTC. It encodes CASSGTSWSGDYEQYF.

This clonotype has at least ten counts. The chain recombines TRBV29-1 with TRBJ1-1; D gene uncertain. The CDR3 sequence is 12 residues long. Trimming took 7 bases from V and 4 from J, leaving 13 bases between them. CDR1 and CDR2 from the germline V gene are SQVTM and ANQGSEA. The CDR3 reads CSAKGFVTEAFF. Written as DNA, the CDR3 is TGCAGCGCAAAGGGATTTGTCACTGAAGCTTTCTTT.

The table lists this clonotype with many counts. The J gene is TRBJ1-6, the V gene TRBV6-6, with D unresolved. The CDR3 is 15 amino acids. The germline gives CDR1 MNHNY, CDR2 SVGAGI (reference sequence). V lost 0 bases and J 7 bases, leaving 10 bases between the germline ends. In DNA form, the CDR3 reads TGTGCCAGCAGTTACTCGGGTTTGGGGAATTCACCCCTCCACTTT. As protein: CASSYSGLGNSPLHF.

This clonotype has ten or more counts. This chain uses TRBV6-6 with TRBJ2-3; D is possibly TRBD1 or TRBD2 (5 bases each). Between the trimmed V and J ends, which lost 2 bases and 4 bases, there was a span of 13 bases. Germline CDR1 is MNHNY and CDR2 is SVGAGI (reference sequence). The CDR3 is made up of 15 amino acids. The CDR3 sequence: CASSYGGYNADTQYF. Here the CDR3 DNA reads TGTGCCAGCAGTTACGGGGGTTACAATGCAGATACGCAGTATTTT.

In its sample, this clonotype was seen many times. V usage is TRBV20-1 and J usage is TRBJ2-7, with a tentative D call TRBD1 (5 bases). This CDR3 has 14 residues. Germline V gives CDR1 DFQATT, CDR2 SNEGSKA (reference sequence). The V and J ends lost 0 bases and 3 bases respectively, with 12 bases between them. The DNA of the CDR3 is TGCAGTGCTAGAGATGTGGCCACAGGCTACGAGCAGTACTTC. Amino acid sequence: CSARDVATGYEQYF.

This clonotype was seen ten or more times. This chain links TRBV7-6 with TRBJ2-5; 7 nucleotides align to TRBD2. The CDR3 runs 15 residues. The V and J ends lost 6 bases and 2 bases, in that order; junction bases with no gene match: 9. Germline V gives CDR1 SGHVS, CDR2 FNYEAQ. This CDR3 reads CASSPQAGRQETQYF. DNA of the CDR3: TGTGCCAGCAGTCCTCAAGCGGGACGTCAAGAGACCCAGTACTTC.

The gene calls are TRBV19 and TRBJ1-2; a weak D match, TRBD1 (5 bases). Germline CDR1 LNHDA, CDR2 SQIVND (reference sequence). The V and J ends lost 2 bases and 2 bases respectively, with 12 bases between them. The length of the CDR3 is 15 residues. As DNA, the CDR3 is TGTGCCAGTAGTATATTGGGACGCGCAAACTATGGCTACACCTTC. It codes for CASSILGRANYGYTF.

This clonotype was recorded many times. This rearrangement joins TRBV20-1 to TRBJ2-7; D tentatively reads TRBD1 or TRBD2 (5 bases each). Trimming took 3 bases from V and 2 from J, leaving 17 bases between them. There are 15 residues in the CDR3. CDR1 and CDR2 from the germline V gene are DFQATT and SNEGSKA (reference sequence). CDR3 residues: CSASSGDGLPYEQYF. The CDR3 coding sequence is TGCAGTGCTAGTTCCGGGGACGGGCTCCCCTACGAGCAGTACTTC.

Many counts were recorded for this clonotype. The gene calls are TRBV7-2 and TRBJ2-6; possible D gene TRBD2, 6 bases. The CDR3 is 15 residues long. The V end was cut by 3 bases, the J end by 3 bases, with 9 bases between. Germline lookup yields CDR1 SGHTA and CDR2 FQGNSA. CDR3 nucleotide sequence: TGTGCCAGCAGCTTTGGGGGGTATGGGGCCAACGTCCTGACTTTC. Translated: CASSFGGYGANVLTF.

This clonotype showed up many times. The chain is built from TRBV6-5 and TRBJ2-3, with no clear D. Trimming took off 5 bases at V and 5 bases at J, with 11 bases between the two ends. CDR1 is MNHEY, CDR2 SVGAGI, per germline. This CDR3 region has 13 residues. In nucleotides, the CDR3 is TGTGCCAGCAGTCCCCCGGTACGAGATACGCAGTATTTT. It codes for CASSPPVRDTQYF.

This clonotype is deemed medium-sized. V usage is TRBV20-1 and J usage is TRBJ1-2; tentative D call: TRBD1 (5 bases). Trimming removed 3 bases from V and 2 bases from J, with 10 bases in between. This CDR3 is built from 13 residues. Germline V lookup: CDR1 DFQATT, CDR2 SNEGSKA (reference sequence). CDR3 residues: CSARVGDNYGYTF. The CDR3 nucleotides are TGCAGTGCTAGGGTAGGGGACAACTATGGCTACACCTTC.

In its sample, this clonotype was seen many times. This chain connects TRBV10-3 to TRBJ1-6, with D tentatively TRBD1 (6 bases). The CDR3 totals 14 residues. Trimming took 5 bases from V and 5 from J, leaving 10 bases between them. Per the germline V gene, CDR1 is ENHRY and CDR2 is SYGVKD. CDR3 bases: TGTGCCATCAGTTTAGGGGGTAATAATTCACCCCTCCACTTT. Amino acids: CAISLGGNNSPLHF.

This clonotype was recorded many times. The rearrangement links TRBV20-1 to TRBJ2-3; 8 bases are a match to TRBD1. The CDR3 totals 12 residues. Per germline, CDR1 DFQATT and CDR2 SNEGSKA (reference sequence). With 3 bases clipped from V and 9 bases from J, the junction kept 5 bases outside the gene matches. The CDR3 loop is CSARTGAATQYF. The CDR3 nucleotides read TGCAGTGCTAGGACAGGGGCCGCGACGCAGTATTTT.

This clonotype occurred many times. This chain joins TRBV19 and TRBJ2-6, with a tentative D call TRBD2 (5 bases). From germline, CDR1 is LNHDA and CDR2 SQIVND (reference sequence). V lost 7 bases and J lost 0, with 10 bases in between. The CDR3 has 15 amino acids. Here the CDR3 reads CASNSRGSGANVLTF. The CDR3 DNA follows: TGTGCCAGTAATAGCCGGGGCTCTGGGGCCAACGTCCTGACTTTC.

This chain's CDR3 is CASTRRASGPTDTQYF. The CDR3 DNA reads TGTGCCAGCACCCGACGGGCTAGCGGGCCCACAGATACGCAGTATTTT. The V gene is TRBV7-2, the J gene TRBJ2-3; 8 nucleotides align to TRBD2. There are 16 residues in the CDR3. The germline V gene has CDR1 SGHTA and CDR2 FQGNSA. After removal of 7 bases from V and 2 bases from J, the junction contained 11 bases not matched to a gene. The entire variable domain, with the rest obtained from reference TRBV7-2 and TRBJ2-3, is as follows: GAGVSQSPSNKVTEKGKDVELRCDPISGHTALYWYRQSLGQGLEFLIYFQGNSAPDKSGLPSDRFSAERTGGSVSTLTIQRTQQEDSAVYLCASTRRASGPTDTQYFGPGTRLTVL.

There are many counts of this clonotype. CDR3 protein: CASSSTGVQAFF. CDR3 nucleotide sequence: TGTGCCAGCAGCTCAACAGGGGTTCAAGCTTTCTTT. The genes are TRBV5-6 and TRBJ1-1; 7 positions agree with TRBD1. The CDR3 extends over 12 amino acids. J was trimmed by 9 bases and V by 3 bases; bases with no gene match: 5. Germline V gene sequence: CDR1 SGHDT, CDR2 YYEEEE.

This clonotype was seen ten or more times. This sequence joins TRBV7-7 and TRBJ2-3; 7 nucleotides match TRBD2. The CDR3 covers 13 residues. V was pared by 8 bases and J by 2 bases, with 4 bases of the junction left unmatched. Germline CDR1 SSHAT, CDR2 FNYEAQ (reference sequence). CDR3 residues: CASGTIITDTQYF. CDR3 DNA: TGTGCCAGCGGGACTATTATCACAGATACGCAGTATTTT.